The 30 T cell receptor beta chains below come from one sample, sequenced in a study of T cells in narcolepsy. Some clones are missing from TCRdb's copy, which holds only in-frame ones; the method was immunoSEQ multiplex PCR. The repertoire holds about 29,000 clones, with more than 70% as singletons. Material for sequencing was memory (CD45RA-) CD4+ T cells from blood. Receptor source: a human donor in good health.

This clone was seen only once. The chain couples TRBV5-8 to TRBJ2-2; TRBD1 matches 7 bases. The CDR3 totals 15 residues. Trimming cost V 3 bases and J 2 bases; bases outside gene matches: 4. Germline CDR1 and CDR2: SGHTS and YDEGEE. The CDR3 DNA reads as TGTGCCAGCAGCTCCGGACAGGTTAACACCGGGGAGCTGTTTTTT. Protein product: CASSSGQVNTGELFF.

The chain combines TRBV11-2 with TRBJ2-5; 7 nucleotides match TRBD2. The trim removed 3 bases at V and 2 bases at J, leaving 12 bases unmatched. Germline lookup yields CDR1 SGHAT and CDR2 FQNNGV. The CDR3 consists of 17 residues. CDR3 sequence (DNA): TGTGCCAGCAGCTTCCTGGGGTTCGGGGGGACGCAAGAGACCCAGTACTTC. This encodes CASSFLGFGGTQETQYF.

The chain joins TRBV6-1 to TRBJ2-7; 8 positions match TRBD2. This CDR3 spans 14 amino acids. Germline V lookup: CDR1 MNHNS, CDR2 SASEGT. The J segment lost 3 bases and the V segment lost 6 bases, leaving 7 bases of the junction unmatched. The CDR3 sequence: CASSRTGTSYEQYF. CDR3 bases: TGTGCCAGCAGCCGGACCGGGACTAGCTACGAGCAGTACTTC.

This clone was picked up a small number of times. The chain has TRBV10-3 and TRBJ1-1, with no clear D. The CDR3 is 11 amino acids. Germline CDR1 and CDR2: ENHRY and SYGVKD. V dropped 7 bases and J dropped 1 base, with 4 bases sitting between them. CDR3 amino acids: CAIKQNTEAFF. The DNA for the CDR3 is TGTGCCATCAAACAGAACACTGAAGCTTTCTTT.

The chain recombines TRBV7-8 with TRBJ2-2; 9 nucleotides agree with TRBD1. Germline CDR1 reads SGHVS; CDR2 reads FQNEAQ. The CDR3 totals 16 residues. J gave up 1 base and V 5 bases, and 5 bases lay outside the gene matches. The CDR3 DNA reads TGTGCCAGCAGCCACGGGACAGGGCGGAACACCGGGGAGCTGTTTTTT. Translating gives CASSHGTGRNTGELFF.

The chain employs TRBV2 and TRBJ2-5, with D possibly being TRBD1 (5 bases). The CDR3 totals 14 residues. V lost 6 bases and J lost 5, with 16 bases in between. The germline V gene encodes CDR1 SNHLY and CDR2 FYNNEI. The CDR3, as DNA: TGTGCCAGCAGGAGCGATTTGGGGCGGGAGACCCAGTACTTC. It yields the protein CASRSDLGRETQYF.

The V gene is TRBV7-9, the J gene TRBJ1-5, with D tentatively TRBD1 (5 bases). Germline lookup yields CDR1 SEHNR and CDR2 FQNEAQ (reference sequence). The germline V and J ends were trimmed by 5 bases and 3 bases, with 17 bases remaining between them. This CDR3 spans 16 amino acids. The CDR3 spells CASSPDPSGFNQPQHF. The CDR3 nucleotides read TGTGCCAGCAGCCCAGACCCTTCAGGGTTCAATCAGCCCCAGCATTTT.

A few counts support this clone. The chain links TRBV5-3 to TRBJ1-2; 9 bases line up with TRBD1. TRBV5-3 is an ORF, with its function uncertain. The CDR3 totals 14 residues. V shed 0 bases and J 6 bases; nucleotides not matched to a gene: 3. In nucleotides, the CDR3 is TGTGCCAGAAGCTTGGGACAGGGGGGCAATGGCTACACCTTC. Translation gives CARSLGQGGNGYTF.

The chain uses TRBV6-5 and TRBJ2-7, with TRBD1 matching over 8 bases. J gave up 7 bases and V 11 bases, and 13 bases lay outside the gene matches. In germline, CDR1 is MNHEY, CDR2 SVGAGI. The CDR3 has 13 residues. The CDR3 DNA reads as TGTGCCTGCTCGGACAGGGCCCTGGGGGAGCAGTACTTC. Protein: CACSDRALGEQYF.

CDR3: CASSGGRYGYTF. The CDR3 DNA reads as TGCGCCAGCAGCGGCGGACGGTATGGCTACACCTTC. The chain uses TRBV5-1 and TRBJ1-2; no clear D. CDR1 is SGHRS, CDR2 YFSETQ, per germline. This CDR3 is built from 12 residues. Trimming took off 4 bases at V and 5 bases at J, with 9 bases between the two ends.

CDR3 nucleotides: TGTGCCAGCAGCCAAACTAGACCCTACGAGCAGTACTTC. It yields the protein CASSQTRPYEQYF. V and J are TRBV14 and TRBJ2-7; the D gene is possibly TRBD2 (5 bases). The CDR3 runs 13 residues. Per germline, CDR1 SGHDN and CDR2 FVKESK. V lost 2 bases and J lost 2, with 7 bases in between.

The genes are TRBV9 and TRBJ1-4; D remains unclear. The ends were cut back, 6 bases at V and 2 bases at J, with 17 bases in the middle. The CDR3 length is 16 residues. Germline CDR1 reads SGDLS; CDR2 reads YYNGEE. The CDR3 coding sequence is TGTGCCAGCACCGCAGGATGGGGTCCGACTAATGAAAAACTGTTTTTT. Translating gives CASTAGWGPTNEKLFF.

The chain recombines TRBV4-3 with TRBJ2-3, with D possibly being TRBD1 (5 bases). CDR3 length: 15 amino acids. The germline CDR1 and CDR2 sequences are LGHNA and YSLEER. V lost 1 base, J lost 4 bases, and 12 bases lay in between. The CDR3 spells CASSQGIGVADTQYF. CDR3 bases: TGCGCCAGCAGCCAAGGCATAGGGGTCGCAGATACGCAGTATTTT.

The chain joins TRBV27 to TRBJ2-7, with 7 bases lining up with TRBD1. CDR1 is MNHEY, CDR2 SMNVEV, per germline (reference sequence). The junction had 11 bases not matched to a gene; V was cut back by 5 bases and J by 7 bases. The CDR3 has 14 residues. CDR3 sequence reads: CASSHQGDRWEQYF. Here the CDR3 DNA reads TGTGCCAGCAGTCATCAGGGGGATCGTTGGGAGCAGTACTTC.

Comment on this clone: A read error may produce the germline difference seen at one junction end. The J gene is TRBJ2-1, the V gene TRBV20-1; D is perhaps TRBD2 (6 bases). This CDR3 has 11 residues. Germline loops: CDR1 DFQATT, CDR2 SNEGSKA (reference sequence). The CDR3 spells CSPSANNEQFF. The CDR3 DNA reads TGCAGTCCTAGCGCGAACAATGAGCAGTTCTTC.

The chain recombines TRBV6-6 with TRBJ2-7; 8 positions match TRBD1. The trim removed 6 bases at V and 9 bases at J, leaving 7 bases unmatched. The germline gives CDR1 MNHNY, CDR2 SVGAGI (reference sequence). The CDR3 length is 12 residues. The CDR3 spells CASRHRGVRQYF. The DNA for the CDR3 is TGTGCCAGCAGACACAGGGGGGTGAGGCAGTACTTC.

This clone has a handful of counts. V and J are TRBV6-1 and TRBJ2-1; D is possibly TRBD2 (6 bases). Trimming cost V 5 bases and J 3 bases, with 11 bases left between them. CDR3 length equals 14 residues. In germline, CDR1 is MNHNS, CDR2 SASEGT. For the CDR3, the DNA is TGTGCCAGCAGTCAAACGGGGGACTACAATGAGCAGTTCTTC. Its translation is CASSQTGDYNEQFF.

The chain combines TRBV30 with TRBJ2-5; D call uncertain. V lost 2 bases and J lost 0, with 7 bases in between. Germline V lookup: CDR1 GTSNPN, CDR2 SVGIG (reference sequence). The CDR3 spans 13 residues. CDR3: CAWSIGYQETQYF. The CDR3 DNA reads as TGTGCCTGGAGTATCGGGTACCAAGAGACCCAGTACTTC.

V is TRBV28 and J is TRBJ2-3; 9 bases fit TRBD2. Trimming cost V 6 bases and J 4 bases; bases outside gene matches: 11. CDR3 size: 16 residues. The germline V gene encodes CDR1 MDHEN and CDR2 SYDVKM. CDR3 coding DNA: TGTGCCAGCAGCACCCGAATAGCGGGAGTGGCAGATACGCAGTATTTT. It translates to CASSTRIAGVADTQYF.

The chain recombines TRBV2 with TRBJ2-7; 8 nucleotides line up with TRBD1. J gave up 5 bases and V 6 bases, and 6 bases lay outside the gene matches. The CDR3 consists of 13 residues. CDR1 is SNHLY and CDR2 is FYNNEI in the germline V gene. This chain's CDR3 is CASRPGQVDEQYF. CDR3 nucleotide sequence: TGTGCCAGCAGGCCGGGACAGGTTGACGAGCAGTACTTC.

This clone was counted a single time. This rearrangement joins TRBV11-2 to TRBJ1-2, with D perhaps matching TRBD1 (6 bases). CDR1 and CDR2 (germline): SGHAT, FQNNGV. V lost 5 bases and J lost 7, with 23 bases in between. This CDR3 is 16 amino acids long. The CDR3 DNA sequence: TGTGCCAGCAGCGGGCTGGTGCAGGGGTGGAACAGTGGCTACACCTTC. It specifies CASSGLVQGWNSGYTF.

The chain combines TRBV27 with TRBJ2-2; D call uncertain. V shed 4 bases and J shed 0 bases, with 9 bases lying between them. CDR1 MNHEY and CDR2 SMNVEV come from the germline V gene (reference sequence). There are 15 residues in the CDR3. CDR3 DNA sequence: TGTGCCAGCAGTTACGATGGGTCGAACACCGGGGAGCTGTTTTTT. This codes for CASSYDGSNTGELFF.

This chain joins TRBV11-3 and TRBJ2-1; 11 nucleotides line up with TRBD2. This CDR3 region has 16 residues. Germline trimming cut 0 bases from V and 8 bases from J; bases unmatched to any gene: 6. Germline CDR1 reads SGHNT; CDR2 reads YENEEA. The DNA for the CDR3 is TGTGCCAGCAGCTTAGATCGCACTAGCGGGAGCGATGAGCAGTTCTTC. The encoded protein is CASSLDRTSGSDEQFF.

This clone was picked up a small number of times. The J gene is TRBJ2-2, the V gene TRBV19; TRBD2 aligns across 7 bases. Trimming at V came to 7 bases and at J to 2 bases, leaving 7 bases not matched to a gene. The CDR3 contains 15 residues. Germline values: CDR1 LNHDA, CDR2 SQIVND (reference sequence). DNA of the CDR3: TGTGCCAGTAAAGACGGGGGGACCAACACCGGGGAGCTGTTTTTT. It translates to CASKDGGTNTGELFF.

This chain connects TRBV9 to TRBJ1-2, with 7 bases matching TRBD1. Losses at the gene ends were 0 bases for V and 4 bases for J; bases not matched to a gene: 6. CDR1 SGDLS and CDR2 YYNGEE come from the germline V gene. This CDR3 spans 15 amino acids. The CDR3 spells CASSVGIGTAYGYTF. The CDR3 coding sequence is TGTGCCAGCAGCGTAGGGATCGGGACAGCCTATGGCTACACCTTC.

The CDR3 protein is CASSLVTIGTDTQYF. CDR3 DNA sequence: TGTGCCAGCAGCTTAGTGACCATTGGCACAGATACGCAGTATTTT. This chain links TRBV7-2 with TRBJ2-3; D is unclear. The CDR3 spans 15 residues. V was trimmed by 1 base and J by 1 base, leaving 9 bases between them. Germline V gene data show CDR1 as SGHTA and CDR2 as FQGNSA.

This clone was seen a single time. The chain links TRBV15 to TRBJ1-4; D is ambiguous. Trimming removed 4 bases from V and 4 bases from J, with 13 bases in between. This CDR3 spans 15 amino acids. Germline V CDR1 and CDR2: LNHNV, YYDKDF (reference sequence). CDR3 bases: TGTGCCACCAGCACAATTCTCGGGGATAATGAAAAACTGTTTTTT. Translation: CATSTILGDNEKLFF.

The chain has TRBV28 and TRBJ2-5; D possibly corresponds to TRBD2 (6 bases). Germline CDR1 and CDR2: MDHEN and SYDVKM. The ends were cut back, 7 bases at V and 5 bases at J, with 11 bases in the middle. The CDR3 contains 12 residues. CDR3 residues: CASNRELETQYF. CDR3 bases: TGTGCCAGCAATCGGGAGTTGGAGACCCAGTACTTC.

The gene calls are TRBV30 and TRBJ1-2; a weak D match, TRBD1 (5 bases). The CDR3 runs 13 residues. V was clipped by 4 bases and J by 7 bases, with 16 bases between them. Germline-derived CDR1 and CDR2 are GTSNPN and SVGIG (reference sequence). CDR3 in amino acids: CAWTIGGASGYTF. For the CDR3, the DNA is TGTGCCTGGACCATAGGAGGGGCTAGTGGCTACACCTTC.

A single count supports this clone. The chain combines TRBV2 with TRBJ1-2; D possibly corresponds to TRBD1 (6 bases). CDR1 SNHLY and CDR2 FYNNEI come from the germline V gene. Trimming cost V 4 bases and J 8 bases, with 17 bases left between them. The CDR3 contains 14 residues. CDR3 protein: CASSVPGDPEGYTF. The CDR3 DNA is TGTGCCAGCAGTGTCCCAGGGGATCCGGAGGGCTACACCTTC.